This paragraph reports one T cell receptor (beta chain). Its antigen specificity is not known. No base qualities exist here, and no much larger clone lies one base off it. These data originate in a study of OX40 agonist ivuxolimab in advanced cancers. In the study overall: The costimulatory receptor OX40 (CD134) was targeted by ivuxolimab, a fully human IgG2 agonistic monoclonal antibody. Among the approximately 50 dose-escalation patients, some 20 had hepatocellular carcinoma, around 15 melanoma, 9 renal cell carcinoma and 9 head and neck cancer. Intravenous ivuxolimab was administered to patients every 2 weeks at six dose levels: 0.01, 0.1, 0.3, 1.5, 3 and 10 mg/kg. The point of sequencing TCRbeta in the periphery was to test whether ivuxolimab changed TCR sequence diversity and drove clonal T-cell expansion. The paper reports the monotherapy dose-escalation portion (N of about 50 patients) of the phase I ivuxolimab trial. In the dose-escalation cohort, roughly 82% of patients were male, and the mean age was approximately 60 years with a range of roughly 20 to 80. Patients were allowed to have had prior anti-PD-1, anti-PD-L1 or anti-CTLA-4 therapy, and approximately 40% of the dose-escalation patients had previously received checkpoint inhibitors. Partial responses occurred in three dose-escalation patients, of whom one had hepatocellular carcinoma and two had cutaneous melanoma.

The germline V gene gives CDR1 as SGHVS and CDR2 as FQNEAQ. V is trimmed back by 4 bases and J by 1 base, and the junction contains 3 bases that no gene match accounts for. The cysteine opens and the phenylalanine closes a CDR3 of 14 amino acids. Here the CDR3 DNA is all that survives: 42 bases in frame from base 1. The trial excluded patients who had a history of autoimmune disease or who were on systemic immunosuppression. In every dose cohort, peripheral blood was drawn for TCR sequencing at baseline, cycle 4 day 1, and cycle 7 day 1. The samples were taken from a phase I, first-in-human, multicenter, open-label dose-escalation trial of ivuxolimab. Adults with locally advanced or metastatic melanoma, renal cell carcinoma, hepatocellular carcinoma or head and neck squamous cell carcinoma were enrolled in the trial. CD4+ and CD8+ T cells were sorted separately from peripheral blood before TCR sequencing.

Genomic DNA was extracted from sorted cells for sequencing of the TCRbeta CDR3 region. The immunoSEQ Assay was used to sequence the TCRbeta CDR3 regions. What TCRdb holds here is the immuneACCESS table cut down to in-frame rearrangements. Part of the clones is not present; checked against another copy, under half of the missing clones reflect an unresolved V gene, and the others are unexplained. The sample table shows over 30,000 clones, and around 85% are seen once. Around 10% of the sample lies in the top ten. General study outcomes and caveats: At doses from 0.1 to 3.0 mg/kg, clonal expansion was seen in both CD4+ and CD8+ blood T cells between baseline and week 6. After ivuxolimab, expanded clones were on average more numerous among CD8+ T cells than among CD4+ T cells. Low levels of normalized T-cell clonal expansion were also seen in some patients who did not respond. Antigen specificity was not determined for the clonally expanded peripheral T cells. In the 0.1-3.0 mg/kg groups, partial responders had among the lowest normalized peripheral clonal expansion, particularly in CD8+ T cells.

The sample consisted of CD4+ or CD8+ T cells sorted from blood, taken in a trial of the OX40 agonist ivuxolimab. This clonotype was sampled from an adult with an advanced solid tumor such as melanoma, head and neck, liver or kidney cancer. The chain joins TRBV7-8 to TRBJ1-1; the central 7 bases match TRBD1. The DNA is as follows: TGTGCCAGCAGCTCGGGACAGCCGAACACTGAAGCTTTCTTT. Its coded protein is CASSSGQPNTEAFF. Beyond the CDR3, the reference TRBV7-8 and TRBJ1-1 genes provide the residues; the full variable domain reads: GAGVSQSPRYKVAKRGQDVALRCDPISGHVSLFWYQQALGQGPEFLTYFQNEAQLDKSGLPSDRFFAERPEGSVSTLKIQRTQQEDSAVYLCASSSGQPNTEAFFGQGTRLTVV.